Below, 8 T cell receptor beta chains from the same sample are listed, as sequenced in a study of cytomegalovirus exposure and HLA in healthy donors. Primers: 60 Vbeta forward and 13 Jbeta reverse. Clones were read by immunoSEQ multiplex PCR, and TCRdb kept only the in-frame ones, dropping some. The sample has roughly 58,000 clones. The sample taken for sequencing was PBMCs. The receptors shown here come from a woman aged 45-60 years in good health and CMV-seropositive.

V gene TRBV7-9 combines with J gene TRBJ2-7; TRBD1 matches 7 bases. V dropped 5 bases and J dropped 0; count of bases not matched to a gene: 4. Germline CDR1 SEHNR, CDR2 FQNEAQ (reference sequence). This CDR3 comprises 14 residues. The CDR3 here is CASSRDSSSYEQYF. CDR3 coding DNA: TGTGCCAGCAGCAGGGACAGCAGCTCCTACGAGCAGTACTTC.

The rearrangement links TRBV10-3 to TRBJ1-5; D ambiguous. CDR3 length equals 18 residues. Germline assignment: CDR1 ENHRY and CDR2 SYGVKD. V was pared by 0 bases and J by 0 bases, with 15 bases between. CDR3 DNA sequence: TGTGCCATCAGTGAGTCGACTCCAGAGGCATATAGCAATCAGCCCCAGCATTTT. Protein product: CAISESTPEAYSNQPQHF.

Turning to this clone: At the DNA level, this CDR3 is encoded by other sequences in the same sample as well. As DNA, the CDR3 is TGTGCCAGTAGTATGGGGCAGATTCTTAACTATGGCTACACCTTC. It specifies CASSMGQILNYGYTF. The rearrangement links TRBV19 to TRBJ1-2; D possibly corresponds to TRBD1 (5 bases). The V gene lost 3 bases and the J gene lost 1 base, with 12 bases spanning the gap. From germline, CDR1 is LNHDA and CDR2 SQIVND (reference sequence). The CDR3 has 15 amino acids.

CDR3 region: CASSQGRGGGNTIYF. The CDR3 DNA reads as TGTGCCAGCAGCCAAGGACGGGGGGGTGGAAACACCATATATTTT. This chain links TRBV4-2 with TRBJ1-3; weak D call: TRBD1 (5 bases). The V gene lost 1 base and the J gene lost 3 bases, with 10 bases spanning the gap. This CDR3 is 15 amino acids long. Germline V lookup: CDR1 LGHNA, CDR2 YNFKEQ.

The V call is TRBV5-6, the J call TRBJ2-2; maybe TRBD2 (6 bases). The CDR3 totals 14 residues. Trimming cost V 5 bases and J 4 bases, with 12 bases left between them. Germline values: CDR1 SGHDT, CDR2 YYEEEE. The CDR3 spells CASRPGLFTGELFF. The CDR3 DNA reads TGTGCCAGCAGGCCGGGACTCTTCACCGGGGAGCTGTTTTTT.

The gene calls are TRBV4-1 and TRBJ1-4; unclear D gene. V lost 0 bases, J lost 6 bases, and 11 bases lay in between. The CDR3 is made up of 15 amino acids. Germline assignment: CDR1 MGHRA and CDR2 YSYEKL. The CDR3 loop reads CASSQDMQRDEKLFF. The CDR3 DNA reads TGCGCCAGCAGCCAAGACATGCAACGGGATGAAAAACTGTTTTTT.

The chain employs TRBV5-1 and TRBJ2-7; tentative D call: TRBD2 (6 bases). The CDR3 is 16 amino acids. The V and J ends lost 7 bases and 3 bases respectively, with 23 bases between them. CDR1 is SGHRS, CDR2 YFSETQ, per germline. The CDR3 DNA reads as TGCGCCAGCGCCCGGGACTGGCGTACGGGGCACTACGAGCAGTACTTC. Amino acids: CASARDWRTGHYEQYF.

The CDR3 coding sequence is TGTGCCAGCAGCCCCGCAGGGGGCGCCTACAATGAGCAGTTCTTC. This translates into CASSPAGGAYNEQFF. The J gene is TRBJ2-1, the V gene TRBV9; TRBD1 aligns across 8 bases. The germline V gene encodes CDR1 SGDLS and CDR2 YYNGEE. The CDR3 is 15 amino acids. Unmatched junction bases numbered 5, after V lost 4 bases and J lost 2 bases.